Listed below are T cell receptor beta chains from one sample, sequenced in a study of regulatory T cells in long-lasting Graves disease. Each CDR3 protein is one row after TCRdb ran MiXCR on the multiplex PCR reads. The sample lists just over 600,000 distinct CDR3 sequences; less than 20% were seen once. The same specimen was also included in a second study, on T cells in Graves' hyperthyroidism and ophthalmopathy.

This specimen consisted of peripheral blood mononuclear cells (PBMCs), obtained at new diagnosis, from a patient treated with antithyroid drugs. These receptors all come from a woman aged 25-40 years with Graves disease. CDR3s include the opening cysteine and the closing phenylalanine or tryptophan. The D gene is left open where the match is weak. Clone size is given for some rows only: seen once, a few or many times, or a class if the clone is expanded.

v_gene	d_gene	abundance	j_gene	CDR3aa	CDR3nt
TRBV10-1	TRBD1	NA	TRBJ2-3	CASNPGQGFVSDTQYF	TGCGCCAGCAACCCGGGACAGGGGTTTGTGTCAGATACGCAGTATTTT
TRBV2	TRBD2	NA	TRBJ2-3	CASSRLAGRSDTQYF	TGTGCCAGCAGTCGACTAGCGGGACGATCAGATACGCAGTATTTT
TRBV5-1	NA	many	TRBJ2-3	CASSFDGAQYF	TGCGCCAGCAGCTTCGACGGAGCTCAGTATTTT
TRBV2	TRBD2	many	TRBJ2-3	CASSSLAGGSDTQYF	TGTGCCAGCAGCTCGCTAGCGGGAGGTTCGGATACGCAGTATTTT
TRBV9	NA	NA	TRBJ2-7	CASSVYGEGSYEQYF	TGTGCCAGCAGCGTATATGGCGAGGGCTCCTACGAGCAGTACTTC
TRBV24-1	TRBD1	many	TRBJ1-1	CATSDSQGARAFF	TGTGCCACCAGTGACTCACAGGGGGCGCGGGCTTTCTTT
TRBV12-3/TRBV12-4	TRBD1	many	TRBJ1-5	CASSKIKTGVSNQPQHF	TGTGCCAGCAGTAAAATCAAGACAGGGGTAAGCAATCAGCCCCAGCATTTT
TRBV7-3	TRBD2	many	TRBJ2-3	CASSSSGVTDTQYF	TGTGCCAGCAGCTCCAGCGGGGTCACAGATACGCAGTATTTT
TRBV20-1	NA	NA	TRBJ1-2	CSARGQQVNYGYTF	TGCAGTGCTAGAGGGCAGCAAGTTAACTATGGCTACACCTTC
TRBV19	NA	few	TRBJ1-2	CASLDGLNYGYTF	TGTGCCAGTCTCGACGGACTAAACTATGGCTACACCTTC
TRBV11-1	TRBD2	many	TRBJ2-7	CASSVGLHSYEQYF	TGTGCCAGCAGCGTGGGACTACACTCCTACGAGCAGTACTTC
TRBV25-1	NA	once	TRBJ2-7	CASSEWGVRSYEQYF	TGTGCCAGCAGTGAATGGGGCGTTAGGAGCTACGAGCAGTACTTC
TRBV18	NA	few	TRBJ2-3	CASSPLGATRTDTQYF	TGTGCCAGCTCACCACTGGGCGCGACCCGCACAGATACGCAGTATTTT
TRBV29-1	TRBD1	NA	TRBJ2-1	CSVVAQGASRNEQFF	TGCAGCGTTGTTGCCCAGGGGGCGAGTAGAAATGAGCAGTTCTTC
TRBV28	TRBD2	few	TRBJ2-1	CASSSPGLAAINEQFF	TGTGCCAGCAGTTCACCGGGACTAGCGGCTATAAATGAGCAGTTCTTC
TRBV28	NA	many	TRBJ2-7	CASSSPPRAYEQYF	TGTGCCAGCAGTTCCCCCCCCAGGGCCTACGAGCAGTACTTC
TRBV15	NA	few	TRBJ1-6	CATSSPLRALHF	TGTGCCACCAGCAGTCCTCTGAGGGCCCTCCACTTT
TRBV5-1	NA	NA	TRBJ1-4	CASRRDTGEKLFF	TGCGCCAGCCGAAGGGATACCGGTGAAAAACTGTTTTTT
TRBV24-1	NA	many	TRBJ1-5	CATSESGSQANQPQHF	TGTGCCACCAGTGAATCGGGGTCTCAGGCCAATCAGCCCCAGCATTTT
TRBV28	TRBD2	many	TRBJ2-7	CASGGSGRTLYEQYF	TGTGCCAGCGGAGGTAGCGGGAGGACTCTCTACGAGCAGTACTTC
TRBV25-1	NA	NA	TRBJ2-2	CASSGPSWGTGELFF	TGTGCCAGCAGTGGCCCCAGTTGGGGCACCGGGGAGCTGTTTTTT
TRBV29-1	TRBD1	NA	TRBJ1-2	CSGGTGLGGYTF	TGCAGCGGCGGGACAGGGTTAGGAGGCTACACCTTC
TRBV12-3/TRBV12-4	NA	NA	TRBJ1-4	CASIGFVGQSATNEKLFF	TGTGCCAGCATTGGGTTTGTCGGGCAGTCTGCAACTAATGAAAAACTGTTTTTT
TRBV30	TRBD1	NA	TRBJ2-7	CAWSVGTGGFYEQYF	TGTGCCTGGAGTGTTGGGACAGGGGGGTTCTACGAGCAGTACTTC
TRBV11-2	NA	many	TRBJ2-1	CASSLSTYNEQFF	TGTGCCAGCAGCCTTTCGACTTACAATGAGCAGTTCTTC
TRBV29-1	NA	many	TRBJ2-7	CSVIPLAPSSYEQYF	TGCAGCGTAATACCTCTAGCGCCAAGCTCCTACGAGCAGTACTTC
TRBV28	NA	NA	TRBJ1-6	CASSLNQGWELYNSPLHF	TGTGCCAGCAGTTTAAACCAGGGATGGGAGCTTTATAATTCACCCCTCCACTTT
TRBV5-1	TRBD1	once	TRBJ2-1	CASSLGQGAGNEQFF	TGCGCCAGCAGCTTGGGACAGGGCGCCGGCAATGAGCAGTTCTTC
TRBV28	TRBD1	many	TRBJ2-3	CASRDRGRDTQYF	TGTGCCAGCAGGGACAGGGGGCGAGATACGCAGTATTTT
TRBV28	NA	few	TRBJ1-2	CASTSWNYGYTF	TGTGCCAGCACCTCATGGAACTATGGCTACACCTTC
TRBV12-3/TRBV12-4	NA	NA	TRBJ1-5	CASRSDGDNQPQHF	TGTGCCAGCAGGAGCGACGGGGACAATCAGCCCCAGCATTTT
TRBV28	NA	many	TRBJ2-7	CASSFGVPYEQYF	TGTGCCAGCAGTTTCGGGGTACCCTACGAGCAGTACTTC
TRBV9	TRBD1	NA	TRBJ2-7	CATNPGGQGSEQYF	TGTGCCACCAACCCGGGGGGACAGGGTAGCGAGCAGTACTTC
TRBV7-9	NA	NA	TRBJ2-2	CASSLDRLAGELFF	TGTGCCAGCAGCCTCGATAGGTTAGCCGGGGAGCTGTTTTTT
TRBV24-1	TRBD1	few	TRBJ1-4	CATSDAGTENEKLFF	TGTGCCACCAGTGATGCCGGGACAGAGAATGAAAAACTGTTTTTT
TRBV27	NA	many	TRBJ2-3	CASSLSAGLSTDTQYF	TGTGCCAGCAGTTTAAGCGCAGGACTCTCCACAGATACGCAGTATTTT
TRBV19	TRBD1	few	TRBJ2-7	CATALAGTGEYEQYF	TGTGCCACCGCATTAGCCGGGACAGGGGAATACGAGCAGTACTTC
TRBV7-2	NA	many	TRBJ2-3	CASSTRLADTQYF	TGTGCCAGCAGCACTCGACTAGCAGATACGCAGTATTTT
TRBV7-2	NA	many	TRBJ2-1	CASSPSPARYNEQFF	TGTGCCAGCAGCCCGTCTCCGGCCAGGTACAATGAGCAGTTCTTC
TRBV13	NA	NA	TRBJ2-6	CASSSAAGRAGANVLTF	TGTGCCAGCAGCTCTGCCGCAGGCCGGGCTGGGGCCAACGTCCTGACTTTC
TRBV18	NA	few	TRBJ2-5	CASSPLGLGEQTQYF	TGTGCCAGCTCACCACTCGGGTTAGGGGAACAGACCCAGTACTTC
TRBV11-2	NA	many	TRBJ1-1	CASSITLMNVEAFF	TGTGCCAGCAGCATTACTCTCATGAACGTTGAAGCTTTCTTT
TRBV3-1	NA	NA	TRBJ2-3	CASSVAGASTDTQYF	TGTGCCAGCAGCGTGGCGGGGGCCAGCACAGATACGCAGTATTTT
TRBV7-9	NA	many	TRBJ2-1	CASSLRTGDDEQFF	TGTGCCAGCAGCTTACGAACGGGAGATGATGAGCAGTTCTTC
TRBV30	NA	many	TRBJ2-6	CASLTPGANVLTF	TGTGCCAGCTTGACCCCTGGGGCCAACGTCCTGACTTTC
TRBV3-1	NA	NA	TRBJ2-1	CASSSYRNNEQFF	TGTGCCAGCAGCTCCTACAGAAACAATGAGCAGTTCTTC
TRBV13	TRBD1	many	TRBJ1-1	CASNRDRVNTEAFF	TGTGCCAGCAACCGGGACAGGGTAAACACTGAAGCTTTCTTT
TRBV27	NA	few	TRBJ2-7	CASRTPRDPSYEQYF	TGTGCCAGCAGAACACCCAGGGACCCCTCCTACGAGCAGTACTTC
TRBV5-1	TRBD1	many	TRBJ2-7	CASSLGQGQDEQYF	TGCGCCAGCAGCCTCGGACAGGGGCAGGACGAGCAGTACTTC
TRBV20-1	NA	many	TRBJ1-1	CSASIMNTEAFF	TGCAGTGCTTCTATTATGAACACTGAAGCTTTCTTT
TRBV19	TRBD2	NA	TRBJ2-7	CASTVAGSYEQYF	TGTGCCAGTACAGTAGCGGGGTCCTACGAGCAGTACTTC
TRBV5-1	NA	NA	TRBJ1-3	CASSLDGGGGNTIYF	TGCGCCAGCAGCTTGGACGGGGGAGGTGGAAACACCATATATTTT
TRBV6-2/TRBV6-3	TRBD1	NA	TRBJ1-4	CASSPPGQVFF	TGTGCCAGCAGTCCCCCGGGACAGGTGTTTTTT
TRBV6-2/TRBV6-3	TRBD2	few	TRBJ2-6	CASSPTSGSFSGANVLTF	TGTGCCAGCAGTCCGACAAGCGGGAGCTTCTCTGGGGCCAACGTCCTGACTTTC
TRBV6-2/TRBV6-3	NA	NA	TRBJ2-7	CASRMGVLSGSYEQYF	TGTGCCAGCAGGATGGGGGTCCTTTCGGGCTCCTACGAGCAGTACTTC
TRBV18	NA	many	TRBJ2-5	CASSPYRMFDQETQYF	TGTGCCAGCTCACCCTACCGGATGTTCGACCAAGAGACCCAGTACTTC
TRBV30	TRBD1	NA	TRBJ1-1	CAWSVTGSRLRQAFF	TGTGCCTGGAGTGTGACAGGGAGTCGGCTTCGCCAAGCTTTCTTT
TRBV6-2/TRBV6-3	NA	NA	TRBJ2-1	CASSEQLPPYNEQFF	TGTGCCAGCAGTGAACAGCTTCCCCCCTACAATGAGCAGTTCTTC
TRBV16	TRBD1	NA	TRBJ1-3	CASSQTTGTGGQRNTIYF	TGTGCCAGCAGCCAAACCACCGGGACAGGCGGGCAAAGAAACACCATATATTTT